This note documents a single TCR beta chain sequence. Its antigen is as yet unknown. These data belong to a study of graft-versus-host responses after intestinal transplantation. Background on the study: The transplants performed in recipients were multivisceral, liver-intestinal, or isolated intestinal. Study outcomes and limitations: Allografts from individuals with graft-donor T cell macrochimerism displayed high graft-versus-host to host-versus-graft clonal ratios. Recipient marrow held GvH clones, some first seen in ileum or blood.

TCRdb's copy holds only in-frame clones and misses some; the assay was immunoSEQ multiplex PCR. The sample gives about 25,000 clones, approximately 85% of which show up once; under 1% is in the top ten. Germline V CDR1 and CDR2: SGHDT, YYEEEE. The CDR3 is made up of 14 amino acids. J gave up 7 bases and V 7 bases, and 10 bases lay outside the gene matches. The sequenced sample was PBMCs, obtained approximately 450 days after intestinal transplant. The origin of this receptor is a human patient who received an intestinal transplant, so some T cells may come from the graft donor. This chain connects TRBV5-6 to TRBJ2-7, with 11 bases lining up with TRBD2. CDR3 bases: TGTGCCAGCGCCCAGGGGACTAGCGGTTGGGAGCAGTACTTC. This encodes CASAQGTSGWEQYF.